This TCR beta chain was recorded in a study of cytomegalovirus exposure and HLA in healthy donors. Broader study findings: The study carried out a later analysis of TCR beta sequences. It associated 15,000 to 20,000 of them with specific HLA alleles at a false discovery rate of 0.05. Productive status was seen about 90% or about 30% of the time for most TCR beta V segments in an earlier analysis. The records held CMV serostatus as the only immune exposure information. A highly shared variant cluster was judged a likely technical artifact.

Worth noting for this clone: The antigen is unknown.

V gave up 6 bases and J gave up 6 bases; unmatched junction bases: 10. This CDR3 contains 15 residues. CDR1 is MDHEN, CDR2 SYDVKM, per germline. The PCR contained 60 Vbeta and 13 Jbeta primers. Produced via immunoSEQ multiplex PCR; TCRdb's table is partial and in-frame only. The data contain some 150,000 clones, approximately 70% of them seen just once; the ten biggest clones take up 2% to 2.5%. The material sequenced was PBMCs. This clonotype was sampled from a human donor in good health. This chain joins TRBV28 and TRBJ1-2; 10 bases agree with TRBD1. CDR3 sequence: CASRIRQGAGDGYTF. For the CDR3, the DNA is TGTGCCAGCAGAATAAGACAGGGGGCGGGCGATGGCTACACCTTC.